This T cell receptor beta chain was sequenced in a study of T cell responses to AZD1222 COVID-19 vaccine. Profiled with immunoSEQ multiplex PCR; TCRdb holds only in-frame clones, not every one. The sample has 140,000 to 150,000 clones; about 91% are singletons. Trimming stripped 1 base from V and 6 bases from J, with 6 bases between. CDR3 length: 13 residues. Germline V CDR1 and CDR2: SGHAT, FQNNGV. Study-wide results and limits: None of the repertoires were sampled until the peak T cell response had passed. At study baseline, merely a handful of AZD1222 recipients were seropositive. Clonal diversity was possibly underestimated; the donors were predominantly white British and more often female.

A few counts support this clone. The antigen is undetermined. The TCR sequence derives from an adult in good health. This material consisted of peripheral blood, taken on day 0 of AZD1222 vaccination. V and J are TRBV11-2 and TRBJ2-2; D is unresolved. In DNA form, the CDR3 reads TGTGCCAGCAGCTTAGTGCAGGCCGGGGAGCTGTTTTTT. As protein: CASSLVQAGELFF.